Listed below are T cell receptor beta chains from one sample, sequenced in a study of T cell repertoires in cytomegalovirus infection. MiXCR, applied by TCRdb to the reads, yields one record per CDR3 protein. The profile shows 200,000 to 250,000 distinct CDR3 sequences, about 38% of them singletons. For these receptors, no antigen is known. Source: CD8+ T cells from cultured PBMCs, taken from culture after CMV antigen stimulation. These receptors all come from a human donor in good health (CMV status not recorded). Some clones in this sample may be carry-over from other donors' samples. The CDR3 runs from the conserved cysteine through the conserved F or W. A D gene is named only where the DNA matches it firmly. The size of a clone is reported for some rows only, either as once, few or many, or as a class for expanded clones.

NA | NA | TRBJ2-1 | TRBV7-3 | CASELRGGGPQHEQFF | TGTGCCAGCGAACTTAGGGGGGGAGGGCCCCAACATGAGCAGTTCTTC
NA | few | TRBJ2-7 | TRBV28 | CASSLKWDPFYEQYF | TGTGCCAGCAGTTTGAAGTGGGACCCATTCTACGAGCAGTACTTC
NA | few | TRBJ1-2 | TRBV4-1 | CASSQDVTGDLGYGYTF | TGCGCCAGCAGCCAAGATGTTACCGGGGACTTAGGCTATGGCTACACCTTC
NA | NA | TRBJ1-2 | TRBV6-8 | CASSASGFNYGYTF | TGTGCCAGCAGTGCTTCAGGGTTTAACTATGGCTACACCTTC
NA | NA | TRBJ2-3 | TRBV2 | CASPPGLRADTQYF | TGTGCCAGCCCACCGGGACTCAGGGCGGATACGCAGTATTTT
NA | NA | TRBJ1-2 | TRBV9 | CASSVGPIEGYTF | TGTGCCAGCAGCGTAGGACCCATTGAAGGCTACACCTTC
TRBD2 | NA | TRBJ2-3 | TRBV7-6 | CASSPKTSGRANTQYF | TGTGCCAGCAGCCCGAAGACTAGCGGGAGGGCGAATACGCAGTATTTT
NA | NA | TRBJ2-3 | TRBV24-1 | CATSNRGTTADTQYF | TGTGCCACCAGTAACAGGGGGACTACGGCAGATACGCAGTATTTT
TRBD1 | NA | TRBJ1-1 | TRBV12-3/TRBV12-4 | CASSTTNYRGPGEAFF | TGTGCCAGCAGTACCACAAACTACAGGGGGCCTGGTGAAGCTTTCTTT
NA | few | TRBJ1-1 | TRBV25-1 | CASSEPGMGTEAFF | TGTGCCAGCAGTGAGCCGGGGATGGGCACTGAAGCTTTCTTT
NA | NA | TRBJ1-4 | TRBV15 | CATSRAIRNEKLFF | TGTGCCACCAGCAGAGCCATCCGTAATGAAAAACTGTTTTTT
NA | NA | TRBJ2-5 | TRBV7-6 | CASSPGTLGQETQYF | TGTGCCAGCAGCCCCGGGACCTTAGGCCAAGAGACCCAGTACTTC
TRBD1 | once | TRBJ2-7 | TRBV9 | CASSVDGTENEQYF | TGTGCCAGCAGCGTAGACGGGACAGAAAACGAGCAGTACTTC
NA | few | TRBJ2-7 | TRBV4-2 | CASSQDLGGGSYEQYF | TGTGCCAGCAGCCAAGATCTCGGAGGGGGTTCCTACGAGCAGTACTTC
NA | once | TRBJ2-5 | TRBV5-6 | CASSSRERETQYF | TGTGCCAGCAGCTCTAGGGAGAGGGAGACCCAGTACTTC
TRBD2 | NA | TRBJ2-1 | TRBV24-1 | CATSDPALAGHNEQFF | TGTGCCACCAGTGACCCCGCACTAGCGGGGCACAATGAGCAGTTCTTC
NA | few | TRBJ2-1 | TRBV19 | CASSIGGDYIEQFF | TGTGCCAGTAGTATAGGCGGCGACTATATTGAGCAGTTCTTC
TRBD1 | few | TRBJ2-7 | TRBV7-2 | CASSAPGTGGSEQYF | TGTGCCAGCAGCGCTCCCGGGACAGGGGGTTCCGAGCAGTACTTC
TRBD1 | once | TRBJ1-3 | TRBV12-3/TRBV12-4 | CASSLESGTGVFPGNTIYF | TGTGCCAGCAGTTTAGAATCCGGGACAGGGGTTTTCCCTGGAAACACCATATATTTT
NA | few | TRBJ1-6 | TRBV12-3/TRBV12-4 | CASSLSVGNSPLHF | TGTGCCAGCAGTTTAAGTGTGGGGAATTCACCCCTCCACTTT
NA | NA | TRBJ2-3 | TRBV7-9 | CASSPPDIRTDTQYF | TGTGCCAGCAGCCCCCCCGACATAAGGACAGATACGCAGTATTTT
TRBD1 | few | TRBJ1-2 | TRBV3-1 | CASSIGQGDGYTF | TGTGCCAGCAGCATAGGACAGGGCGATGGCTACACCTTC
NA | NA | TRBJ2-1 | TRBV27 | CASSFSEGLDEQFF | TGTGCCAGCAGTTTCAGCGAAGGCTTGGATGAGCAGTTCTTC
TRBD2 | NA | TRBJ2-7 | TRBV27 | CASSSLAGDSYEQYF | TGTGCCAGCAGTTCTCTAGCGGGGGACTCCTACGAGCAGTACTTC
NA | NA | TRBJ2-1 | TRBV4-1 | CASSQTDVASVSVYNEQFF | TGCGCCAGCAGCCAAACCGATGTGGCTAGCGTGTCAGTTTACAATGAGCAGTTCTTC
NA | many | TRBJ1-1 | TRBV7-8 | CASSFLKGTPTEAFF | TGTGCCAGCAGCTTTCTTAAGGGGACCCCGACTGAAGCTTTCTTT
TRBD1 | few | TRBJ1-1 | TRBV29-1 | CSASTGDTTEAFF | TGCAGCGCCTCGACAGGGGATACAACTGAAGCTTTCTTT
NA | NA | TRBJ1-2 | TRBV7-2 | CASSLVAGQINYGYTF | TGTGCCAGCAGCTTAGTAGCTGGACAGATAAACTATGGCTACACCTTC
NA | NA | TRBJ1-2 | TRBV2 | CALILRGLLGIYGYTF | TGTGCCTTAATATTACGGGGCCTCCTGGGGATCTATGGCTACACCTTC
TRBD2 | NA | TRBJ2-5 | TRBV7-8 | CASSYRGGAGETQYF | TGTGCCAGCAGCTACCGGGGGGGGGCGGGGGAGACCCAGTACTTC
NA | few | TRBJ2-5 | TRBV28 | CASITTGTLGGETQYF | TGTGCCAGCATCACCACCGGGACCTTGGGGGGAGAGACCCAGTACTTC
TRBD2 | NA | TRBJ2-1 | TRBV2 | CASSVVSGPPLGEQFF | TGTGCCAGCAGTGTGGTTAGCGGGCCCCCCCTCGGAGAGCAGTTCTTC
NA | NA | TRBJ2-7 | TRBV7-6 | CASTGTGTEQYF | TGTGCCAGCACAGGAACAGGGACCGAGCAGTACTTC
NA | few | TRBJ2-7 | TRBV6-5 | CASSYGRGYEQYF | TGTGCCAGCAGTTACGGCAGGGGCTACGAGCAGTACTTC
NA | NA | TRBJ2-5 | TRBV19 | CASSIAGQFQETQYF | TGTGCCAGTAGTATAGCCGGACAATTCCAAGAGACCCAGTACTTC
NA | few | TRBJ1-1 | TRBV7-2 | CASSLRAIQVAFF | TGTGCCAGCAGCTTAAGGGCTATCCAGGTAGCTTTCTTT
NA | NA | TRBJ1-2 | TRBV11-2 | CASSLEDPRYGYTF | TGTGCCAGCAGCTTAGAAGACCCACGCTATGGCTACACCTTC
NA | once | TRBJ2-5 | TRBV4-1 | CASSLRDLAVETKYF | TGCGCCAGCAGCCTCCGGGACTTAGCGGTGGAGACCAAGTACTTC
NA | NA | TRBJ2-1 | TRBV6-4 | CASSPDWGNEQFF | TGTGCCAGCAGTCCGGATTGGGGGAATGAGCAGTTCTTC
TRBD2 | NA | TRBJ2-7 | TRBV27 | CASSLSIGGTSGGEQYF | TGTGCCAGCAGTTTATCGATCGGGGGGACTAGCGGGGGTGAGCAGTACTTC
TRBD2 | many | TRBJ2-3 | TRBV12-3/TRBV12-4 | CASSLSAGGTDTQYF | TGTGCCAGCAGCCTCTCAGCGGGGGGCACAGATACGCAGTATTTT
NA | NA | TRBJ1-1 | TRBV7-9 | CASDENTGGTEAFF | TGTGCCAGCGATGAAAACACCGGGGGCACTGAAGCTTTCTTT
NA | many | TRBJ1-2 | TRBV4-1 | CASSPTTPGEGFYGYTF | TGCGCCAGCAGCCCAACAACCCCCGGGGAGGGGTTCTATGGCTACACCTTC
NA | few | TRBJ2-7 | TRBV6-1 | CARSEAPQSSYEQYF | TGTGCCAGAAGTGAAGCGCCACAGTCCTCCTACGAGCAGTACTTC
NA | NA | TRBJ2-7 | TRBV28 | CATESRSSYEQYF | TGTGCCACTGAAAGCAGGAGCTCCTACGAGCAGTACTTC
TRBD2 | NA | TRBJ2-1 | TRBV19 | CASNEWGGYNEQFF | TGTGCCAGTAATGAGTGGGGGGGGTACAATGAGCAGTTCTTC
TRBD1 | few | TRBJ2-1 | TRBV5-1 | CASYGTGGPHEQFF | TGCGCCAGCTACGGGACAGGGGGCCCCCATGAGCAGTTCTTC
NA | once | TRBJ2-2 | TRBV5-5 | CASSLGHSTGELFF | TGTGCCAGCAGCTTGGGGCATTCCACCGGGGAGCTGTTTTTT
NA | few | TRBJ2-7 | TRBV4-1 | CASSEYWTGYEQYF | TGCGCCAGCAGCGAATATTGGACCGGATACGAGCAGTACTTC
NA | NA | TRBJ2-5 | TRBV12-3/TRBV12-4 | CASTLALGLQGTQYF | TGTGCCAGCACCCTTGCTTTGGGGCTCCAAGGGACCCAGTACTTC
TRBD1 | few | TRBJ2-5 | TRBV7-3 | CASSPTGDETQYF | TGTGCCAGCAGCCCCACAGGGGATGAGACCCAGTACTTC
NA | NA | TRBJ2-3 | TRBV11-2 | CASSLLFTLAPTETYTDTQYF | TGTGCCAGCAGCTTATTATTTACACTAGCACCCACGGAGACATACACAGATACGCAGTATTTT
NA | NA | TRBJ2-1 | TRBV18 | CASSPGTFALYNEQFF | TGTGCCAGCTCACCAGGCACCTTCGCCCTCTACAATGAGCAGTTCTTC
NA | NA | TRBJ1-6 | TRBV4-1 | CASSPIANNSPLHF | TGCGCCAGCAGCCCCATCGCGAATAATTCACCCCTCCACTTT
TRBD2 | NA | TRBJ2-7 | TRBV20-1 | CSASGLAGHYEQYF | TGCAGTGCTAGTGGGCTAGCGGGTCACTACGAGCAGTACTTC
NA | NA | TRBJ2-2 | TRBV7-9 | CASSSTSTGELFF | TGTGCCAGCAGCTCGACTAGTACCGGGGAGCTGTTTTTT
NA | NA | TRBJ2-1 | TRBV12-3/TRBV12-4 | CASSLKASHNEQFF | TGTGCCAGCAGTTTAAAAGCCAGCCACAATGAGCAGTTCTTC